Below are 7 T cell receptor beta chains sequenced from a single sample in a study of T cells in Graves' hyperthyroidism and ophthalmopathy. Amplification of TCR beta CDR3 regions was performed using RNA transcripts as template. TCR CDR3 regions were first amplified by RT-PCR with HTBI primers. Each CDR3 protein gets one entry after TCRdb re-called the multiplex PCR reads with MiXCR. The sample shows 20,000 to 30,000 distinct CDR3 sequences, 40% to 55% of them seen only once. The sample was blood. The receptors here all came from a woman in her twenties or thirties with Graves' hyperthyroidism.

This clonotype was observed many times. The CDR3 loop reads CASSGPVREGGEQFF. The CDR3, as DNA: TGCGCCAGCAGCGGCCCAGTCAGGGAGGGGGGTGAGCAGTTCTTC. The chain combines TRBV5-1 with TRBJ2-1, with D possibly matching TRBD2 (7 bases). V gave up 4 bases and J gave up 9 bases, with 20 bases separating them. The CDR3 runs 15 residues. Germline values: CDR1 SGHRS, CDR2 YFSETQ.

A word on this clonotype: One end of the junction does not line up with germline, which may come from a read error. The chain employs TRBV2 and TRBJ2-2; maybe TRBD2 (6 bases). From germline, CDR1 is SNHLY and CDR2 FYNNEI. The CDR3 has 14 amino acids. The DNA for the CDR3 is TGTGCCAGCAAGGGACTCACAAACACCAGGGAGCTGTTTTTT. Protein: CASKGLTNTRELFF. The full variable domain, completed using reference TRBV2 and TRBJ2-2, is EPEVTQTPSHQVTQMGQEVILRCVPISNHLYFYWYRQILGQKVEFLVSFYNNEISEKSEIFDDQFSVERPDGSNFTLKIRSTKLEDSAMYFCASKGLTNTRELFFGEGSRLTVL.

V usage is TRBV6-5 and J usage is TRBJ2-1; a weak D match, TRBD1 (7 bases). The length of the CDR3 is 23 residues. Trimming shortened V by 4 bases and J by 4 bases, and 38 bases separated the two germline ends. The V gene's germline CDR1 is MNHEY and CDR2 SVGAGI. CDR3 sequence (DNA): TGTGCCAGCAGTTCCACCACCGCCGTACAGGGGAAGTCGGGACTTCACCGTTACAATGAGCAGTTCTTC. It yields the protein CASSSTTAVQGKSGLHRYNEQFF.

At least ten counts were recorded for this clonotype. The CDR3 nucleotides read TGCAGTGCTAGAACGGGGGGCCCTCAGCCCCAGCATTTT. Its protein product is CSARTGGPQPQHF. V is TRBV20-1 and J is TRBJ1-5, with D possibly being TRBD1 (6 bases). Per the germline V gene, CDR1 is DFQATT and CDR2 is SNEGSKA (reference sequence). The CDR3 consists of 13 residues. Trimming removed 2 bases from V and 6 bases from J, with 11 bases in between.

This sequence joins TRBV5-1 and TRBJ2-3; weak D call: TRBD2 (6 bases). V was trimmed by 3 bases and J by 5 bases, leaving 19 bases between them. CDR3 length equals 16 residues. CDR1 is SGHRS, CDR2 YFSETQ, per germline. CDR3 nucleotide sequence: TGCGCCAGCAGCTATCCTACCGGGAGTGCGGAAGATACGCAGTATTTT. Protein sequence: CASSYPTGSAEDTQYF.

In regard to this clonotype: An end of the junction differs from the germline gene, which may be a read error. The chain carries TRBV5-4 and TRBJ2-3; 11 positions match TRBD2. The V gene's germline CDR1 is SGHNT and CDR2 YYREEE (reference sequence). This CDR3 is built from 15 residues. CDR3 DNA sequence: TGTGCCACCAGCCTTAGCGGGAGGGGCGCAGATACGCAGTATTTT. This codes for CATSLSGRGADTQYF.

This chain connects TRBV19 to TRBJ2-2; 9 positions agree with TRBD2. From germline, CDR1 is LNHDA and CDR2 SQIVND (reference sequence). With V trimmed by 7 bases and J by 6 bases, 12 bases remained unmatched. This CDR3 has 16 residues. CDR3 DNA: TGTGCCAGTATCGGACTAGCGTTGATTGGTGCCGGGGAGCTGTTTTTT. This translates into CASIGLALIGAGELFF.